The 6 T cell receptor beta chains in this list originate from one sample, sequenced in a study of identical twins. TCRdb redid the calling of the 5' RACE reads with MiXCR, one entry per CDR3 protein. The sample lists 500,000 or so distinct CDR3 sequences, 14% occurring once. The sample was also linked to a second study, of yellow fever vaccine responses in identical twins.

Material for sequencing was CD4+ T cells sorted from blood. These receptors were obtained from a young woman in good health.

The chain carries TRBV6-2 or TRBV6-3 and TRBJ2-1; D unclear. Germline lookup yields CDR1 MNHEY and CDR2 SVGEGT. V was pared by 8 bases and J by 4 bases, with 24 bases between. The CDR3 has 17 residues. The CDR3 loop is CASPPTGDVGIYNEQFF. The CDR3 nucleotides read TGTGCCAGCCCCCCCACGGGCGACGTAGGAATATACAATGAGCAGTTCTTC.

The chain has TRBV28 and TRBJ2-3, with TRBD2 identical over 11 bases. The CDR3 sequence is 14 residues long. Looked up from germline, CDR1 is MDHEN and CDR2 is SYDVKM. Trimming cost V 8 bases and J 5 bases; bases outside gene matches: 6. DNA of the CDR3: TGTGCCAGCGTTACTAGCGGGAGAAGAGATACGCAGTATTTT. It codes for CASVTSGRRDTQYF.

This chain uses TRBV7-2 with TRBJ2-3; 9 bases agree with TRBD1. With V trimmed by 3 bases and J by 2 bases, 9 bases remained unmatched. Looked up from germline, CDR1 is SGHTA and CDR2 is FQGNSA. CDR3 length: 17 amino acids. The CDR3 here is CASSFYRGTGYTDTQYF. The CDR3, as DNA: TGTGCCAGCAGCTTTTACCGCGGGACAGGGTACACAGATACGCAGTATTTT.

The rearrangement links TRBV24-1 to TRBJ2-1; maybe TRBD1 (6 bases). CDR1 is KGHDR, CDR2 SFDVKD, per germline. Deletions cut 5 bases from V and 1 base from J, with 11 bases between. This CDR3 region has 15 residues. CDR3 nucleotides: TGTGCCACCAGTGGAAACAGGGATTCCTACAATGAGCAGTTCTTC. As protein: CATSGNRDSYNEQFF.

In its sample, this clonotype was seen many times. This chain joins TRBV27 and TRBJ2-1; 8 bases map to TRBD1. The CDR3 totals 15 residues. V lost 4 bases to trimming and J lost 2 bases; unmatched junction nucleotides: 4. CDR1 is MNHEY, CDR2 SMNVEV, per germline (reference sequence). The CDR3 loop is CASSSQGGTYNEQFF. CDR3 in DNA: TGTGCCAGCAGTTCACAGGGGGGAACCTACAATGAGCAGTTCTTC.

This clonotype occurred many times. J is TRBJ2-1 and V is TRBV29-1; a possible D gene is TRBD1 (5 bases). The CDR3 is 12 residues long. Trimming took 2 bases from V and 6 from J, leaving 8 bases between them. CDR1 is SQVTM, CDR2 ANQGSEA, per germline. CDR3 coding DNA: TGCAGCGTTGAAAGGGGTGGCAATGAGCAGTTCTTC. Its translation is CSVERGGNEQFF.